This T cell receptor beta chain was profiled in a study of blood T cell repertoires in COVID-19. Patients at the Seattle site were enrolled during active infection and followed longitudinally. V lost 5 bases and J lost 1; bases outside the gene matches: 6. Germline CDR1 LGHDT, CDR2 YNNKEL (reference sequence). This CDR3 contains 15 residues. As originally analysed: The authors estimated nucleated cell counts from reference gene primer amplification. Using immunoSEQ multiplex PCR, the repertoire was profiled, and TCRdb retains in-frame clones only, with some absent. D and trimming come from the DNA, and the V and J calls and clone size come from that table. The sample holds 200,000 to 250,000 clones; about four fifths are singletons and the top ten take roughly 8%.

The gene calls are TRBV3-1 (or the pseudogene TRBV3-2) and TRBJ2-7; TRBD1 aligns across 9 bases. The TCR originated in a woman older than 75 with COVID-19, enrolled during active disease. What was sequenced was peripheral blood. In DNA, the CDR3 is TGTGCCAGCAGCATGGGACAGGGCGGATCCTACGAGCAGTACTTC. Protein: CASSMGQGGSYEQYF.